The next 11 T cell receptor beta chains were all read from a single sample in a study of cytotoxic CD8 clonotypes in ibrutinib-treated CLL. Here immunoSEQ multiplex PCR was the method, and the copy in TCRdb shows in-frame clones only, minus some. The data hold about 22,000 clones, with under 85% observed a single time. This specimen was PBMCs, taken before ibrutinib treatment. These receptors all come from a human donor with chronic lymphocytic leukemia.

This chain uses TRBV10-3 with TRBJ1-3; D gene unclear. The CDR3 is 15 residues long. V lost 0 bases and J lost 0, with 6 bases in between. CDR1 is ENHRY and CDR2 is SYGVKD in the germline V gene. In DNA, the CDR3 is TGTGCCATCAGTGAGTCGTCCGTCTCTGGAAACACCATATATTTT. Amino acid sequence: CAISESSVSGNTIYF.

The chain carries TRBV5-1 and TRBJ2-1; tentative D call: TRBD2 (6 bases). The CDR3 covers 16 residues. V dropped 4 bases and J dropped 4 bases, with 18 bases sitting between them. Germline V CDR1 and CDR2: SGHRS, YFSETQ. CDR3 sequence: CASSPQWGTEYNEQFF. The CDR3 DNA sequence: TGCGCCAGCAGCCCCCAGTGGGGGACTGAATACAATGAGCAGTTCTTC. Based on the CDR3 plus reference TRBV5-1 and TRBJ2-1, the full variable domain is KAGVTQTPRYLIKTRGQQVTLSCSPISGHRSVSWYQQTPGQGLQFLFEYFSETQRNKGNFPGRFSGRQFSNSRSEMNVSTLELGDSALYLCASSPQWGTEYNEQFFGPGTRLTVL.

The V gene is TRBV18, the J gene TRBJ1-5, with 7 bases lining up with TRBD1. Germline V gives CDR1 KGHSH, CDR2 LQKENI. The V segment lost 9 bases and the J segment 6 bases; nucleotides outside the gene matches: 8. The CDR3 runs 13 residues. CDR3 in DNA: TGTGCCAGTTGGGAGGGGGCAGGTCAGCCCCAGCATTTT. Encoded protein: CASWEGAGQPQHF.

This clone was counted between two and nine times. This chain links TRBV25-1 with TRBJ1-5; weak D call: TRBD1 (5 bases). The germline V gene has CDR1 MGHDK and CDR2 SYGVNS. The ends were cut back, 9 bases at V and 0 bases at J, with 12 bases in the middle. CDR3 length equals 14 residues. CDR3 nucleotides: TGTGCCAGTGGGACGGCGTATAGCAATCAGCCCCAGCATTTT. Protein product: CASGTAYSNQPQHF.

The chain joins TRBV7-3 to TRBJ2-1; possible D gene TRBD2, 6 bases. Trimming removed 5 bases at V and 5 bases at J, with 19 bases between. The CDR3 is 16 amino acids. The V gene's germline CDR1 is SGHTA and CDR2 FQGTGA. CDR3 nucleotide sequence: TGTGCCAGCAGCCTTACCAAGAGCGGGTTCCACAATGAGCAGTTCTTC. As protein: CASSLTKSGFHNEQFF. Based on the CDR3 plus reference TRBV7-3 and TRBJ2-1, the full variable domain is GAGVSQTPSNKVTEKGKYVELRCDPISGHTALYWYRQSLGQGPEFLIYFQGTGAADDSGLPNDRFFAVRPEGSVSTLKIQRTERGDSAVYLCASSLTKSGFHNEQFFGPGTRLTVL.

The chain joins TRBV4-1 to TRBJ2-3; 8 bases are shared with TRBD2. The germline V gene encodes CDR1 MGHRA and CDR2 YSYEKL. V shed 1 base, J shed 0 bases, and the junction held 9 bases outside the gene matches. The CDR3 loop spans 18 amino acids. CDR3 residues: CASSQVLGRGASTDTQYF. The DNA of the CDR3 is TGCGCCAGCAGCCAAGTCCTCGGGCGGGGGGCTAGCACAGATACGCAGTATTTT.

The rearrangement joins TRBV14 to TRBJ1-1; D uncertain. From germline, CDR1 is SGHDN and CDR2 FVKESK. The ends were cut back, 1 base at V and 1 base at J, with 4 bases in the middle. CDR3 length: 13 residues. The CDR3 loop is CASSQVRNTEAFF. The CDR3 DNA follows: TGTGCCAGCAGCCAAGTGCGGAACACTGAAGCTTTCTTT.

The chain has TRBV28 and TRBJ2-7; TRBD2 matches at 9 bases. CDR3 size: 15 residues. Looked up from germline, CDR1 is MDHEN and CDR2 is SYDVKM. Losses at the gene ends were 1 base for V and 9 bases for J; bases not matched to a gene: 10. The CDR3 region is CASSLYAGGGVAQYF. The CDR3 DNA reads as TGTGCCAGCAGTTTATACGCGGGAGGGGGTGTGGCGCAGTACTTC.

The chain joins TRBV9 to TRBJ2-2, with a weak D call TRBD2 (6 bases). The CDR3 loop spans 15 amino acids. With 0 bases removed from V and 4 bases from J, the gap between germline ends came to 10 bases. Germline CDR1 is SGDLS and CDR2 is YYNGEE. This CDR3 is CASSVVGGGTGELFF. CDR3 bases: TGTGCCAGCAGCGTAGTTGGGGGAGGCACCGGGGAGCTGTTTTTT.

The chain recombines TRBV6-5 with TRBJ1-6; D ambiguous. There are 12 residues in the CDR3. Germline V gene data show CDR1 as MNHEY and CDR2 as SVGAGI. V lost 5 bases to trimming and J lost 9 bases, with 8 bases between them. The CDR3 loop is CASSLQFSPLHF. CDR3 coding DNA: TGTGCCAGCAGTCTTCAATTTTCACCCCTCCACTTT.

The chain couples TRBV7-3 to TRBJ2-4; 8 bases fit TRBD1. Trimming took 5 bases from V and 7 from J; bases not matched to a gene: 4. Germline V gene sequence: CDR1 SGHTA, CDR2 FQGTGA. The CDR3 length is 13 residues. This chain's CDR3 is CASSVGQGNIQYF. CDR3 nucleotides: TGTGCCAGCAGCGTAGGACAGGGCAACATTCAGTACTTC.